This T cell receptor (beta chain) was captured in a study of blood T cell repertoires in COVID-19. The wider study: Samples representing acute and convalescent COVID-19 were sourced from the United States, Italy and Spain. In each case, the material was cDNA or gDNA derived from T cells, B-cell-depleted T cells, or PBMCs.

As processed by the authors: Cell counts per sample came from amplifying reference gene primers. Repertoires were generated with immunoSEQ multiplex PCR, while TCRdb's copy carries only in-frame clones and drops some. V, J and clone size are taken as reported in that table, and D and trimming were inferred from the DNA itself. The sample holds 210,000 or so clones, approximately 85% seen once. Germline loops: CDR1 KGHSH, CDR2 LQKENI. This CDR3 contains 15 residues. Trimming removed 6 bases from V and 1 base from J; junction bases left unmatched: 4. This receptor was obtained from a woman in her 70s with active or convalescent COVID-19. V is TRBV18 and J is TRBJ2-3, with 10 bases fitting TRBD2. Sequencing was performed on peripheral blood. CDR3 in amino acids: CASSYGTSGTDTQYF. CDR3 nucleotides: TGTGCCAGCTCCTACGGGACTAGCGGCACAGATACGCAGTATTTT.